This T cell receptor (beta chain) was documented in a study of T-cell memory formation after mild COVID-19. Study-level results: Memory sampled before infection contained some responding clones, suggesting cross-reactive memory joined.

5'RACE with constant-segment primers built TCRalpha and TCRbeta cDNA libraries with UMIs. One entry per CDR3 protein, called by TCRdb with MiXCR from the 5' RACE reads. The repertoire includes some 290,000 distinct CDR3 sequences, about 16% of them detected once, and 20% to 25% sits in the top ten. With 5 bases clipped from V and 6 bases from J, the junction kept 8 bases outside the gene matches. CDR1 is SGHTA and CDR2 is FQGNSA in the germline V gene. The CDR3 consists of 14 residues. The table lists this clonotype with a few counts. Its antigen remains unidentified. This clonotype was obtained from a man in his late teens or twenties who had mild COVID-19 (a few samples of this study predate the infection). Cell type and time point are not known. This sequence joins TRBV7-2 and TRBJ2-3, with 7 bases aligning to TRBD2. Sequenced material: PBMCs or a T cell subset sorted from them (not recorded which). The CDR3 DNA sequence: TGTGCCAGCAGCCCAACCCACGGGGGGGATACGCAGTATTTT. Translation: CASSPTHGGDTQYF.